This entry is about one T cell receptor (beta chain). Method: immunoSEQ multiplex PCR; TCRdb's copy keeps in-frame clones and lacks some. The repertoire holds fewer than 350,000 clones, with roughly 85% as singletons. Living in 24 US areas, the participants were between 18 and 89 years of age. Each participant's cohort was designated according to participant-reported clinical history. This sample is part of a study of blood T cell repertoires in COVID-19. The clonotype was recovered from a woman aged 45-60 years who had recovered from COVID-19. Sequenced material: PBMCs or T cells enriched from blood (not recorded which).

The CDR3, as DNA: TGTGCCTGGAGTCACAATTTGAGGACAGGTACCGGCTACACCTTC. Protein: CAWSHNLRTGTGYTF. The chain is built from TRBV30 and TRBJ1-2; 7 positions agree with TRBD1. V shed 2 bases, J shed 8 bases, and the junction held 14 bases outside the gene matches. Per the germline V gene, CDR1 is GTSNPN and CDR2 is SVGIG (reference sequence). This CDR3 region has 15 residues.